The next 13 T cell receptor beta chains were all read from a single sample in a study of blood T cell repertoires in COVID-19. Assay used: immunoSEQ multiplex PCR; TCRdb lists only in-frame clones, some missing. The sample holds roughly 60,000 clones, 75% to 85% seen once. The sequenced sample consisted of peripheral blood. These TCRs come from a human donor in a cohort sampled during active COVID-19.

This clone was seen only once. This sequence joins TRBV21-1 and TRBJ2-4; the D call of TRBD1 is as the table states it, not checked on the DNA. TRBV21-1 represents a pseudogene. The CDR3 has 14 amino acids. In nucleotides, the CDR3 is TGTGCCAGCAGCAACAAGACAGGGCAAAACATTCAGTACTTC. This codes for CASSNKTGQNIQYF.

The DNA of the CDR3 is TGTGCCATCAGTGGATGGACAAGTGATACGCAGTATTTT. Residues: CAISGWTSDTQYF. The chain couples TRBV10-3 to TRBJ2-3; D might be TRBD1 (5 bases). Germline lookup yields CDR1 ENHRY and CDR2 SYGVKD. The CDR3 has 13 residues. V gave up 4 bases and J gave up 6 bases, with 11 bases separating them.

The chain couples TRBV9 to TRBJ2-2, with D tentatively TRBD1 (5 bases). Germline CDR1 reads SGDLS; CDR2 reads YYNGEE. The CDR3 loop spans 16 amino acids. V was trimmed by 0 bases and J by 4 bases, leaving 13 bases between them. The DNA for the CDR3 is TGTGCCAGCAGCGTAGGTGTGGGGCTTGTCACCGGGGAGCTGTTTTTT. Translation: CASSVGVGLVTGELFF.

The chain couples TRBV5-6 to TRBJ2-3, with 7 bases matching TRBD2. CDR3 length: 15 amino acids. After removal of 0 bases from V and 4 bases from J, the junction contained 5 bases not matched to a gene. The germline gives CDR1 SGHDT, CDR2 YYEEEE. The CDR3 here is CASSLAGGRSDTQYF. CDR3 bases: TGTGCCAGCAGCTTGGCCGGGGGGAGGTCAGATACGCAGTATTTT.

The V and J genes are TRBV5-1 and TRBJ1-2; possible D gene TRBD1, 5 bases. The germline V gene encodes CDR1 SGHRS and CDR2 YFSETQ. V lost 4 bases and J lost 5, with 12 bases in between. The CDR3 runs to 13 residues. CDR3 bases: TGCGCCAGCAGCGATGGGGGAGGGTATGGCTACACCTTC. This gives the protein CASSDGGGYGYTF.

The rearrangement links TRBV6-6 to TRBJ1-2; 7 nucleotides line up with TRBD1. The CDR3 sequence is 16 residues long. V lost 0 bases and J lost 4; bases outside the gene matches: 8. CDR1 MNHNY and CDR2 SVGAGI come from the germline V gene (reference sequence). The CDR3, as DNA: TGTGCCAGCAGTTACTCGCGACAGGGAATAGGCTATGGCTACACCTTC. Translating gives CASSYSRQGIGYGYTF.

The chain is built from TRBV7-3 and TRBJ2-3, with no clear D. This CDR3 contains 15 residues. Trimming left V 5 bases short and J 2 bases short, with 14 bases between. Germline CDR1 and CDR2: SGHTA and FQGTGA. CDR3: CASSQAPSFTDTQYF. The CDR3 nucleotides are TGTGCCAGCAGCCAGGCGCCGTCCTTCACAGATACGCAGTATTTT.

This clone was counted only a few times. This sequence joins TRBV4-1 and TRBJ2-3; D might be TRBD2 (6 bases). CDR3 length equals 17 residues. The germline V gene has CDR1 MGHRA and CDR2 YSYEKL. With 3 bases removed from V and 2 bases from J, the gap between germline ends came to 18 bases. For the CDR3, the DNA is TGCGCCAGCAGCCACCCACGACTAGAGAAATTCACAGATACGCAGTATTTT. Protein: CASSHPRLEKFTDTQYF.

This chain connects TRBV7-9 to TRBJ1-1; tentative D call: TRBD1 (5 bases). V shed 1 base and J shed 5 bases, with 11 bases lying between them. Looked up from germline, CDR1 is SEHNR and CDR2 is FQNEAQ (reference sequence). CDR3 length: 14 amino acids. The CDR3 DNA is TGTGCCAGCAGCTTAGACAGGACCGGGACTGAAGCTTTCTTT. This gives the protein CASSLDRTGTEAFF.

The genes are TRBV4-3 and TRBJ2-7, with D possibly matching TRBD1 (6 bases). This CDR3 has 16 amino acids. V lost 0 bases to trimming and J lost 2 bases, with 14 bases between them. Germline assignment: CDR1 LGHNA and CDR2 YSLEER. The CDR3 DNA follows: TGCGCCAGCAGCCAAGATCTCTACAGGGCGCCCTACGAGCAGTACTTC. It encodes CASSQDLYRAPYEQYF.

The chain joins TRBV7-8 to TRBJ2-5; TRBD2 matches 16 bases. Germline V gives CDR1 SGHVS, CDR2 FQNEAQ. The CDR3 length is 19 residues. Germline trimming cut 5 bases from V and 2 bases from J; bases unmatched to any gene: 11. CDR3: CASSRASGTSGGAQETQYF. CDR3 DNA sequence: TGTGCCAGCAGCCGAGCTTCCGGGACTAGCGGGGGGGCGCAAGAGACCCAGTACTTC.

The CDR3 region is CASSFGGSSTDTQYF. The DNA of the CDR3 is TGTGCCAGCAGCTTCGGCGGCTCTAGCACAGATACGCAGTATTTT. The chain joins TRBV7-2 to TRBJ2-3; D unresolved. The length of the CDR3 is 15 residues. Germline loops: CDR1 SGHTA, CDR2 FQGNSA. The V end lost 3 bases, the J end lost 0 bases, and 10 bases lay between the germline ends.

The chain employs TRBV12-3 or TRBV12-4 and TRBJ1-4; 9 nucleotides line up with TRBD1. V shed 6 bases and J 6 bases; nucleotides not matched to a gene: 2. The CDR3 sequence is 13 residues long. CDR3 protein: CASSRTGDEKLFF. In DNA, the CDR3 is TGTGCCAGCAGCCGGACAGGGGATGAAAAACTGTTTTTT.